The 5 T cell receptor beta chains in this list originate from one sample, sequenced in a study of cytomegalovirus exposure and HLA in healthy donors. 13 Jbeta primers and 60 Vbeta primers were used for the PCR. Assay: immunoSEQ multiplex PCR; the TCRdb copy retains only in-frame clones and omits some. Of about 100,000 clones in the sample, approximately 76% were seen once. Sequences were obtained from PBMCs. These receptors originate from a middle-aged man in good health and CMV-seronegative.

The CDR3 region has the DNA TGCGCCAGCAGCCAAGGTGGACAGGGGAATCAGCCCCAGCATTTT. It encodes CASSQGGQGNQPQHF. The rearrangement links TRBV4-1 to TRBJ1-5; 9 nucleotides align to TRBD1. The germline V gene has CDR1 MGHRA and CDR2 YSYEKL. Trimming cost V 1 base and J 4 bases; bases outside gene matches: 2. CDR3 length: 15 amino acids.

The chain joins TRBV4-2 to TRBJ1-4, with a weak D call TRBD1 (6 bases). Deletions cut 3 bases from V and 8 bases from J, with 19 bases between. The CDR3 length is 16 residues. Germline V gene data show CDR1 as LGHNA and CDR2 as YNFKEQ. CDR3 residues: CASSHLRDTRIEKLFF. CDR3 sequence (DNA): TGTGCCAGCAGCCATCTCCGGGACACCCGAATCGAAAAACTGTTTTTT.

This chain links TRBV5-4 with TRBJ2-2; D not certain. The length of the CDR3 is 15 residues. The V and J ends lost 0 bases and 1 base respectively, with 7 bases between them. CDR1 and CDR2 (germline): SGHNT, YYREEE (reference sequence). The CDR3 sequence: CASSLGQMNTGELFF. CDR3 coding DNA: TGTGCCAGCAGCTTGGGTCAGATGAACACCGGGGAGCTGTTTTTT. The full variable domain, rest sourced from reference TRBV5-4 and TRBJ2-2, is ETGVTQSPTHLIKTRGQQVTLRCSSQSGHNTVSWYQQALGQGPQFIFQYYREEENGRGNFPPRFSGLQFPNYSSELNVNALELDDSALYLCASSLGQMNTGELFFGEGSRLTVL.

About this clone: Compared with germline, one end of the junction differs, possibly owing to a read error. The rearrangement joins TRBV7-9 to TRBJ1-2, with D uncertain. Germline V gene sequence: CDR1 SEHNR, CDR2 FQNEAQ (reference sequence). This CDR3 spans 14 amino acids. CDR3 sequence: CSSSFIVLEYGYTF. CDR3 sequence (DNA): TGTTCCAGCAGCTTTATCGTTTTAGAATATGGCTACACCTTC. Supplemented by reference TRBV7-9 and TRBJ1-2, the full variable domain reads DTGVSQNPRHKITKRGQNVTFRCDPISEHNRLYWYRQTLGQGPEFLTYFQNEAQLEKSRLLSDRFSAERPKGSFSTLEIQRTEQGDSAMYLCSSSFIVLEYGYTFGSGTRLTVV.

The V and J genes are TRBV6-6 and TRBJ2-5, with a possible D match to TRBD1 (6 bases). V dropped 5 bases and J dropped 5 bases, with 12 bases sitting between them. Germline V gives CDR1 MNHNY, CDR2 SVGAGI (reference sequence). The CDR3 spans 13 residues. DNA for the CDR3: TGTGCCAGCAGTCCTACAGGGTGGGAGACCCAGTACTTC. The encoded protein is CASSPTGWETQYF.